This TCR beta chain stems from a study of cytomegalovirus exposure and HLA in healthy donors. The study's findings and limits: In the roughly 130 validation repertoires, a later analysis found that first-cohort TCR clusters tended to co-occur.

Data came from immunoSEQ multiplex PCR; TCRdb stores just in-frame clones and leaves some out. Here the sample spans approximately 150,000 clones, roughly 84% being singletons. The CDR3 runs to 16 residues. With 6 bases clipped from V and 12 bases from J, the junction kept 18 bases outside the gene matches. Germline V lookup: CDR1 KGHSH, CDR2 LQKENI. A word on this clone: What it binds is not known.

This TCR came from a man aged 25-45 years in good health and CMV-seropositive. The chain links TRBV18 to TRBJ2-1; 9 bases fit TRBD2. Sequences were obtained from PBMCs. Here the CDR3 reads CASSPQVMREGRGQFF. Here the CDR3 DNA reads TGTGCCAGCTCCCCCCAAGTTATGCGGGAGGGCCGGGGGCAGTTCTTC.